A single sample gave rise to the 3 T cell receptor beta chains below, sequenced in a study of glioma-infiltrating T cells (dated by TCRdb to between 2015 and 2016). Sequencing was carried out with an Illumina MiSeq. TCR alpha and beta CDR3 regions were amplified with the iRepertoire nested amplicon-rescue multiplex PCR (arm-PCR) platform from RNA. TCRdb trimmed the raw reads at Q25, called clones with MiXCR and kept productive beta chains. Rows with one shared CDR3 protein collapse into an entry with the most common genes and DNA. This sample has more than 300,000 distinct CDR3 sequences in its table, and roughly two fifths of those were observed once. The top ten hold 12% of the sample. Sequencing was carried out using glioma tissue, nonneoplastic brain tissue, or PBMCs (not recorded which). The receptors were gathered from a human donor with low-grade glioma or glioblastoma, undergoing nonglioma brain surgery, or in good health (not recorded which).

The CDR3 nucleotides are TGTGCCAGCAGCTTAGCTCCACAAGAGACCCAGTACTTC. Translating gives CASSLAPQETQYF. The chain is built from TRBV7-6 and TRBJ2-5, with unresolved D. Looked up from germline, CDR1 is SGHVS and CDR2 is FNYEAQ. This CDR3 is 13 amino acids long. V lost 0 bases and J lost 2, with 4 bases in between. Based on the CDR3 plus reference TRBV7-6 and TRBJ2-5, the full variable domain is GAGVSQSPRYKVTKRGQDVALRCDPISGHVSLYWYRQALGQGPEFLTYFNYEAQQDKSGLPNDRFSAERPEGSISTLTIQRTEQRDSAMYRCASSLAPQETQYFGPGTRLLVL.

This clonotype was recorded many times. This sequence joins TRBV27 and TRBJ2-3; 9 bases are shared with TRBD2. Trimming removed 7 bases from V and 2 bases from J; junction bases left unmatched: 4. The CDR3 contains 14 residues. Per the germline V gene, CDR1 is MNHEY and CDR2 is SMNVEV (reference sequence). CDR3 coding DNA: TGTGCCAGCAAAGCGGGAGGAACCACAGATACGCAGTATTTT. Translating it yields CASKAGGTTDTQYF.

Details on this clonotype: Just one base apart from a much larger clone, this may be a read error. The CDR3 DNA sequence: TGTGCCAGCAGCTTTGGGCCCGGGGACTACACCTTC. Encoded protein: CASSFGPGDYTF. The chain couples TRBV28 to TRBJ1-2, with D uncertain. The CDR3 has 12 residues. The germline CDR1 and CDR2 sequences are MDHEN and SYDVKM. V was shortened by 6 bases and J by 10 bases, with 15 bases between the two germline ends.